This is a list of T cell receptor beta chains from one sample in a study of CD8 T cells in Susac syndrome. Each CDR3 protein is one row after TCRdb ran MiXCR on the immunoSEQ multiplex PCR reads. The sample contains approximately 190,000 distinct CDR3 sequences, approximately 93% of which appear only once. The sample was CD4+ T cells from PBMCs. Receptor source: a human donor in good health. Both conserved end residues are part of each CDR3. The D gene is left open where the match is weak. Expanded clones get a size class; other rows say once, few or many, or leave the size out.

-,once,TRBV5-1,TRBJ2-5,TGCGCCAGCAGCACCATCAGACAGGAGCAGACCCAGTACTTC,CASSTIRQEQTQYF
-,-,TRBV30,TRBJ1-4,TGTGCCTGGAGTCCTCCTGTTAATGAAAAACTGTTTTTT,CAWSPPVNEKLFF
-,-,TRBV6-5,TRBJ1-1,TGTGCCAGCAGTACAATAGATAACAAGGCGAGAGCTTTCTTT,CASSTIDNKARAFF
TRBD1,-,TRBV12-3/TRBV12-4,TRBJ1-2,TGTGCCAGCAGCCCAGCCGGGACAGGCTATGGCTACACCTTC,CASSPAGTGYGYTF
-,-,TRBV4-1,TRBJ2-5,TGCGCCAGCAGTACAACAGGGGCGGGGGAGACCCAGTACTTC,CASSTTGAGETQYF
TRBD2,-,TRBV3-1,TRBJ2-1,TGTGCCAGCAGGCAAGCGGGGACCGAGCAGTTCTTC,CASRQAGTEQFF
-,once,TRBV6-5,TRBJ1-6,TGTGCCAGCAGTTCCTCCCCGGAGGGTTCACCCCTCCACTTT,CASSSSPEGSPLHF
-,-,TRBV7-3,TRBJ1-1,TGTGCCAGCAGCCCACCGAACACTGAAGCTTTCTTT,CASSPPNTEAFF
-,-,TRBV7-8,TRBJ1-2,TGTGCCAGCAGCTTTAAAACCTTAGGCTATGGCTACACCTTC,CASSFKTLGYGYTF
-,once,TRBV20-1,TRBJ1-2,TGCAGTGCTTCCAAAGCGGGGGGCCAATCTTATGGCTACACCTTC,CSASKAGGQSYGYTF
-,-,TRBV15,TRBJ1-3,TGTGCCACCAGCAGAAGCCAGGGTCCTGGAAACACCATATATTTT,CATSRSQGPGNTIYF
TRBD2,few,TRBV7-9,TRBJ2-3,TGTGCCAGCAGAACTAGCGGGGGGCCAGATACGCAGTATTTT,CASRTSGGPDTQYF
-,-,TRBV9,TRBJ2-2,TGTGCCAGCAGCGTAGCCCCGGACGGGGAGCTGTTTTTT,CASSVAPDGELFF
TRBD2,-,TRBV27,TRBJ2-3,TGTGCCAGCAGTTTATCTGGCGGGGGGCTGGGGGATACGCAGTATTTT,CASSLSGGGLGDTQYF
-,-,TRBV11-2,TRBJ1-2,TGTGCCAGCAGCGGTCAGGGACCCTATGGCTACACCTTC,CASSGQGPYGYTF
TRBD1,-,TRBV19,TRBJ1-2,TGTGCCAGTAGTATAGGGGGACAGGGGAACTATGGCTACACCTTC,CASSIGGQGNYGYTF
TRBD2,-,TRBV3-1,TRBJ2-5,TGTGCCAGCAGCCAAGTCAAAAGCGGGGGGGAAGAGACCCAGTACTTC,CASSQVKSGGEETQYF
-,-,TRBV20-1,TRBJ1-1,TGCAGTGCTAGAGATGGGGCAGAAAACACTGAAGCTTTCTTT,CSARDGAENTEAFF
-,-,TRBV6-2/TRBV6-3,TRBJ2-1,TGTGCCAGCAGTTACTCGATTTGGGAGTCCAACTCCTACAATGAGCAGTTCTTC,CASSYSIWESNSYNEQFF
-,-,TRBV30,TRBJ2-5,TGTGCCTGGAGTGTAGGTCAGGGGCGAATTCAAGAGACCCAGTACTTC,CAWSVGQGRIQETQYF
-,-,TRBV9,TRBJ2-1,TGTGCCAGCAGCGCTGGGGGGGGGCTAACCCTCTACAATGAGCAGTTCTTC,CASSAGGGLTLYNEQFF
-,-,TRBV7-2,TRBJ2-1,TGTGCCAGCAGCTTACGAGCTCCTGGTGGGCAGTTCTTC,CASSLRAPGGQFF
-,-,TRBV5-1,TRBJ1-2,TGCGCCAGCAGTCCGGACGACTATGGCTACACCTTC,CASSPDDYGYTF
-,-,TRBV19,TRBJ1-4,TGTGCCAGTAGTATCGGAGGGTCAACTAATGAAAAACTGTTTTTT,CASSIGGSTNEKLFF
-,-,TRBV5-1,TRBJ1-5,TGCGCCAGCAGTCAAAGGGGGGACCAGCCCCAGCATTTT,CASSQRGDQPQHF
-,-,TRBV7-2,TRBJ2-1,TGTGCCAGCAGCGAGAGGACAGAGTCCTACAATGAGCAGTTCTTC,CASSERTESYNEQFF
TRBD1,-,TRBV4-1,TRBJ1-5,TGCGCCAGCAGCCAACCGGGACAGGGATTAAATCAGCCCCAGCATTTT,CASSQPGQGLNQPQHF